Below are 5 T cell receptor beta chains sequenced from a single sample in a study of CD8 T cells in ankylosing spondylitis. Via MiXCR, TCRdb re-called the 5' RACE reads, giving one row per CDR3 protein. The profile shows 80,000 to 100,000 distinct CDR3 sequences, roughly 8.8% of them singletons. Sequences were obtained from blood, either unsorted or a sorted T cell fraction (not recorded which). The receptors come from a male donor with ankylosing spondylitis or in good health (not recorded which).

This clonotype occurred many times. J is TRBJ2-5 and V is TRBV7-2, with a possible D match to TRBD2 (5 bases). From germline, CDR1 is SGHTA and CDR2 FQGNSA. The germline V and J ends were trimmed by 3 bases and 5 bases, with 10 bases remaining between them. The CDR3 consists of 13 residues. CDR3 sequence: CASSFPGVETQYF. The CDR3 coding sequence is TGTGCCAGCAGCTTCCCCGGGGTTGAGACCCAGTACTTC.

This clonotype was seen at least ten times. The chain joins TRBV5-1 to TRBJ2-1; D is perhaps TRBD2 (6 bases). Trimming left V 0 bases short and J 5 bases short, with 12 bases between. Germline CDR1 is SGHRS and CDR2 is YFSETQ. The CDR3 is 15 residues long. The CDR3 DNA reads as TGCGCCAGCAGCTTGGTCGCGGGGTCACACAATGAGCAGTTCTTC. Protein product: CASSLVAGSHNEQFF.

This clonotype was picked up many times. This chain connects TRBV5-1 to TRBJ1-4; unclear D gene. This CDR3 comprises 15 residues. Germline V gene lookup returns CDR1 SGHRS and CDR2 YFSETQ. The V end was cut by 3 bases, the J end by 12 bases, with 21 bases between. Here the CDR3 reads CASSSGNARVEELFF. The CDR3 coding sequence is TGCGCCAGCAGCTCGGGAAATGCGAGGGTTGAGGAACTGTTTTTT.

This clonotype was found many times. This rearrangement joins TRBV6-1 to TRBJ1-5; D remains unclear. This CDR3 comprises 13 residues. CDR1 is MNHNS, CDR2 SASEGT, per germline. Trimming removed 6 bases from V and 9 bases from J, with 15 bases in between. CDR3 sequence: CASSNRESGPQHF. DNA of the CDR3: TGTGCCAGCAGCAATAGAGAAAGCGGGCCCCAGCATTTT.

In this sample, this clonotype turned up many times. The chain is built from TRBV20-1 and TRBJ1-4, with D perhaps matching TRBD1 (5 bases). The V end was cut by 3 bases, the J end by 8 bases, with 22 bases between. Germline CDR1 DFQATT, CDR2 SNEGSKA (reference sequence). The CDR3 is made up of 16 amino acids. The CDR3 sequence: CSASPNGAGSGEKLFF. The CDR3, as DNA: TGCAGTGCTAGCCCAAACGGGGCAGGAAGCGGGGAAAAACTGTTTTTT.